These 2 T cell receptor beta chains were sequenced from one sample in a study of OX40 agonist ivuxolimab in advanced cancers. The assay was immunoSEQ multiplex PCR, and TCRdb's table has in-frame clones only and misses some. The repertoire consists of 95,000 to 100,000 clones, with just under 85% occurring once and the leading ten covering over 1.1%. Sample: CD4+ or CD8+ T cells sorted from blood, taken in a trial of the OX40 agonist ivuxolimab. The receptors shown here come from an adult with an advanced solid tumor such as melanoma, head and neck, liver or kidney cancer.

This rearrangement joins TRBV5-6 to TRBJ2-5; TRBD1 matches 8 bases. The length of the CDR3 is 14 residues. Germline values: CDR1 SGHDT, CDR2 YYEEEE. V was pared by 4 bases and J by 4 bases, with 6 bases of the junction left unmatched. The CDR3 nucleotides are TGTGCCAGCAGCCCCAGGGGGCTGGGAGAGACCCAGTACTTC. It yields the protein CASSPRGLGETQYF.

The chain is built from TRBV7-7 and TRBJ2-1; perhaps D is TRBD1 or TRBD2 (5 bases each). V dropped 0 bases and J dropped 8 bases, with 8 bases sitting between them. Germline V gene lookup returns CDR1 SSHAT and CDR2 FNYEAQ (reference sequence). This CDR3 region has 13 residues. CDR3 protein: CASSLAGTDEQFF. CDR3 coding DNA: TGTGCCAGCAGCTTAGCAGGGACCGATGAGCAGTTCTTC.